This T cell receptor beta chain was profiled in a study of patients and donors after allogeneic stem cell transplantation. Germline CDR1 reads MNHEY; CDR2 reads SVGEGT. The junction had 6 bases not matched to a gene; V was cut back by 2 bases and J by 3 bases. This CDR3 region has 17 residues. One entry per CDR3 protein, called by TCRdb with MiXCR from the RT-PCR reads. Of some 880,000 distinct CDR3 sequences listed, about 20% are singletons. A few counts support this clonotype. The sequence came from a human donor who was either an allogeneic HSCT recipient or a stem cell or donor lymphocyte infusion donor (not recorded which). It is not recorded whose cells these are; they may come from a transplant donor. Sequenced input: blood, either unsorted or a sorted T cell fraction (not recorded which). V usage is TRBV6-2 or TRBV6-3 and J usage is TRBJ2-1, with 11 bases that match TRBD2. The CDR3 DNA reads as TGTGCCAGCAGTTACGTGGCTAGCGGGGGGCGCTACAATGAGCAGTTCTTC. Amino acids: CASSYVASGGRYNEQFF.